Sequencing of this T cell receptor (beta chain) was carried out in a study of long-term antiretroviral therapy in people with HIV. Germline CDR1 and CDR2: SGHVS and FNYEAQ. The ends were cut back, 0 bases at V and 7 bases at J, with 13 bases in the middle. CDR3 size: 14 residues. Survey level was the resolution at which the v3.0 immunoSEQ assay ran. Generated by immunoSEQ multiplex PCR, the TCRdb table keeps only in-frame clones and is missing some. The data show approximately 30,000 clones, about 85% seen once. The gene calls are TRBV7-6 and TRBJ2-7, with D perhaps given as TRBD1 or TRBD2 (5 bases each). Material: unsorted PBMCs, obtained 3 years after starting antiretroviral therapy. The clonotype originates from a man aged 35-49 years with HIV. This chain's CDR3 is CASSLAPGTAEQYF. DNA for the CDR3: TGTGCCAGCAGCTTAGCGCCCGGGACCGCTGAGCAGTACTTC.